The 11 T cell receptor beta chains in this list originate from one sample, sequenced in a study of blood T cells in healthy people across ages. With a J-beta primer mix and a sample-barcoded 5' primer, a second PCR ran roughly 6 to 11 cycles. TCRdb itself ran the 5' RACE reads through MiXCR, one entry per CDR3 protein. This sample has about 1.6 million distinct CDR3 sequences, with roughly 32% found just once. The material sequenced was blood. The receptor source for this set is a woman in her twenties or thirties in good health.

This chain links TRBV9 with TRBJ2-3; 8 bases match TRBD2. Germline CDR1 reads SGDLS; CDR2 reads YYNGEE. The CDR3 totals 16 residues. Unmatched junction bases numbered 7, after V lost 2 bases and J lost 2 bases. The CDR3 spells CASSVVTGGLTDTQYF. The CDR3 coding sequence is TGTGCCAGCAGCGTGGTCACGGGAGGGCTCACAGATACGCAGTATTTT.

This clonotype was counted a few times. The chain has TRBV6-1 and TRBJ2-5; the D gene could be TRBD1 or TRBD2 (5 bases each). The CDR3 sequence is 15 residues long. Germline CDR1 and CDR2: MNHNS and SASEGT. Between the trimmed V and J ends, which lost 8 bases and 1 base, there was a span of 17 bases. Written as DNA, the CDR3 is TGTGCCAGCCGGGACCCGCTAATCTCCCAAGAGACCCAGTACTTC. Translated: CASRDPLISQETQYF.

The rearrangement uses TRBV3-1 and TRBJ2-3; unclear D gene. The ends were cut back, 3 bases at V and 6 bases at J, with 16 bases in the middle. From germline, CDR1 is LGHDT and CDR2 YNNKEL (reference sequence). The CDR3 contains 15 residues. CDR3 sequence reads: CASSQPPMTGDTQYF. In DNA, the CDR3 is TGTGCCAGCAGCCAGCCACCTATGACTGGGGATACGCAGTATTTT.

This clonotype showed up just a few times. The chain uses TRBV20-1 and TRBJ2-7; 9 bases map to TRBD1. This CDR3 has 15 amino acids. J was trimmed by 4 bases and V by 0 bases; bases with no gene match: 7. CDR1 DFQATT and CDR2 SNEGSKA come from the germline V gene (reference sequence). Here the CDR3 reads CSAREASGTGYEQYF. In DNA, the CDR3 is TGCAGTGCTAGAGAAGCCAGCGGGACAGGGTACGAGCAGTACTTC.

The J gene is TRBJ2-7, the V gene TRBV7-8; TRBD1 matches 10 bases. This CDR3 comprises 15 residues. The germline V gene encodes CDR1 SGHVS and CDR2 FQNEAQ. After removal of 4 bases from V and 5 bases from J, the junction contained 8 bases not matched to a gene. The CDR3 protein is CASSSGTGDKDEQYF. The CDR3 DNA sequence: TGTGCCAGCAGCTCCGGGACAGGGGATAAGGACGAGCAGTACTTC.

This clonotype was counted many times. V gene TRBV7-2 combines with J gene TRBJ2-7; 7 bases map to TRBD2. After removal of 5 bases from V and 2 bases from J, the junction contained 12 bases not matched to a gene. The V gene's germline CDR1 is SGHTA and CDR2 FQGNSA. The CDR3 is made up of 16 amino acids. CDR3 bases: TGTGCCAGCAGCCCCCAGGGACGGGGGGTACCCTACGAGCAGTACTTC. Residues: CASSPQGRGVPYEQYF.

The chain recombines TRBV11-2 with TRBJ2-7, with 8 bases fitting TRBD1. With V trimmed by 7 bases and J by 2 bases, 10 bases remained unmatched. Per the germline V gene, CDR1 is SGHAT and CDR2 is FQNNGV. The CDR3 covers 15 residues. The CDR3 DNA is TGTGCCAGCACGCGGACTGGGACAGGAACCTACGAGCAGTACTTC. It codes for CASTRTGTGTYEQYF.

The table lists this clonotype with a count of one. A much larger clone is a single base away; this may be a read error. The chain couples TRBV4-2 to TRBJ2-1; 7 positions agree with TRBD2. V was clipped by 1 base and J by 7 bases; unmatched bases: 13. Germline CDR1 LGHNA, CDR2 YNFKEQ. This CDR3 comprises 17 residues. The CDR3 here is CASSQAATSERRNEQFF. For the CDR3, the DNA is TGTGCCAGCAGCCAAGCAGCAACTAGCGAGAGAAGGAATGAGCAGTTCTTC.

This clonotype has more than one count but fewer than ten. Possible read error: a much larger clone is one base away. The chain has TRBV7-6 and TRBJ2-1; 11 nucleotides line up with TRBD2. This CDR3 region has 16 residues. Trimming removed 6 bases from V and 2 bases from J; junction bases left unmatched: 6. CDR1 is SGHVS and CDR2 is FNYEAQ in the germline V gene. CDR3: CASSRSTSGTYNEQFF. CDR3 nucleotides: TGTGCCAGCAGTCGGTCGACTAGCGGGACCTACAATGAGCAGTTCTTC. The full variable domain, with the rest looked up from reference TRBV7-6 and TRBJ2-1, is GAGVSQSPRYKVTKRGQDVALRCDPISGHVSLYWYRQALGQGPEFLTYFNYEAQQDKSGLPNDRFSAERPEGSISTLTIQRTEQRDSAMYRCASSRSTSGTYNEQFFGPGTRLTVL.

The chain recombines TRBV12-3 or TRBV12-4 with TRBJ2-5; perhaps D is TRBD1 or TRBD2 (6 bases each). Trimming stripped 6 bases from V and 1 base from J, with 15 bases between. CDR3 length: 15 amino acids. For the CDR3, the DNA is TGTGCCAGCAGGGGGGGCCCGGGTTCCCAAGAGACCCAGTACTTC. Translation gives CASRGGPGSQETQYF.

The chain is built from TRBV7-2 and TRBJ1-2; D perhaps matches TRBD1 (5 bases). CDR3 size: 14 residues. Trimming stripped 7 bases from V and 4 bases from J, with 16 bases between. Germline-derived CDR1 and CDR2 are SGHTA and FQGNSA. The CDR3 is CASTETGVGYGYTF. The CDR3, as DNA: TGTGCCAGCACTGAGACGGGGGTCGGCTATGGCTACACCTTC.